The TCR beta chain under discussion was sequenced for a study of radiotherapy plus CTLA-4 blockade in lung cancer. This clone has more than one count but fewer than ten. The antigen is undetermined. Here immunoSEQ multiplex PCR was the method, and the copy in TCRdb shows in-frame clones only, minus some. The data show about 90,000 clones, with over 80% seen just once and just over 14% held by the top ten. Notes on the study in general: Expansion of tumor-derived TCR clones was observed in blood after radiotherapy plus ipilimumab. Per reports, early blood T cell clone dynamics, plus interferon-beta, forecast response most strongly.

This clonotype was obtained from a human donor with non-small cell lung cancer that progressed on radiotherapy plus ipilimumab. The sample here was peripheral blood, taken from a patient treated with radiotherapy plus ipilimumab.

CDR3 sequence reads: CASSLVRSEQYF. CDR3 in DNA: TGTGCCAGCAGCTTGGTCAGGTCCGAGCAGTACTTC. The V call is TRBV5-6, the J call TRBJ2-7; no firm D call. CDR3 length equals 12 residues. The germline V gene has CDR1 SGHDT and CDR2 YYEEEE. V was cut by 0 bases and J by 6 bases, with 7 bases left in between.